This note documents a single T cell receptor beta chain sequence. This record comes from a study of blood T cell repertoires in COVID-19. Germline lookup yields CDR1 LGHDT and CDR2 YNNKEL (reference sequence). The CDR3 contains 16 residues. Trimming cost V 3 bases and J 15 bases; bases outside gene matches: 20. Measured with immunoSEQ multiplex PCR; TCRdb has only the in-frame clones, and not every one. The table shows about 56,000 clones, with 84% occurring only once. This receptor was taken from an elderly woman with acute or convalescent COVID-19. Sequenced input: peripheral blood. This sequence joins TRBV3-1 (or the pseudogene TRBV3-2) and TRBJ2-3, with 8 bases fitting TRBD2. CDR3 DNA: TGTGCCAGCAGCCATCCCTCGACGGCTAGCGGGCAATGGCAATATTTT. Translation: CASSHPSTASGQWQYF.